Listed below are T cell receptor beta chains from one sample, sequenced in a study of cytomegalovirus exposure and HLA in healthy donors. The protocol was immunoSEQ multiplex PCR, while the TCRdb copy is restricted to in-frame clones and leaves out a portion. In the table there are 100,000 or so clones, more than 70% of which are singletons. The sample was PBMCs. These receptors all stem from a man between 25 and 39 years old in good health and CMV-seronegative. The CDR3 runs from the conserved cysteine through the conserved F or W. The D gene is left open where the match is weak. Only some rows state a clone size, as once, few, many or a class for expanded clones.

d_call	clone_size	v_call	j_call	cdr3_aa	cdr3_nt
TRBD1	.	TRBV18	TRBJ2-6	CASSPTTGGTLSGANVLTF	TGTGCCAGCTCACCAACGACAGGGGGCACCCTCTCTGGGGCCAACGTCCTGACTTTC
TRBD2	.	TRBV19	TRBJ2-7	CASSIRTSTEQYF	TGTGCCAGTAGTATAAGGACTAGCACCGAGCAGTACTTC
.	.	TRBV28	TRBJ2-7	CASSQVVAYEQYF	TGTGCCAGCAGCCAAGTTGTAGCCTACGAGCAGTACTTC
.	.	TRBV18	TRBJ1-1	CASSLSPLQGAAFF	TGTGCCAGCTCCCTCAGCCCTCTTCAAGGAGCGGCTTTCTTT
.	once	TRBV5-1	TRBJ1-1	CASSLMGRLNTEAFF	TGCGCCAGCAGCTTGATGGGCAGACTGAACACTGAAGCTTTCTTT
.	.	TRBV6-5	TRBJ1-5	CASRTRGGDQPQHF	TGTGCCAGCAGAACTCGGGGGGGGGATCAGCCCCAGCATTTT
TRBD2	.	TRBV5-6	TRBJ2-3	CASSPGTSGGGSDTQYF	TGTGCCAGCAGTCCCGGGACTAGCGGGGGAGGCTCAGATACGCAGTATTTT
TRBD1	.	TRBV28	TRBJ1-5	CGYRGRDDAISNQPQHF	TGTGGCTACAGGGGGCGGGATGACGCGATTAGCAATCAGCCCCAGCATTTT
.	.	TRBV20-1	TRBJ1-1	CSARRTEAFF	TGCAGTGCCCGGCGGACTGAAGCTTTCTTT
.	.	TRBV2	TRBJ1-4	CASSEHPRGTNEKLFF	TGTGCCAGCAGTGAACACCCCAGGGGAACTAATGAAAAACTGTTTTTT
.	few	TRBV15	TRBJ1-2	CATGRTGNYGYTF	TGTGCCACCGGAAGGACGGGAAACTATGGCTACACCTTC
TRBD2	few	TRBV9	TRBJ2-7	CASSLAGGQGYEQYF	TGTGCCAGCTCACTAGCGGGAGGGCAAGGGTACGAGCAGTACTTC
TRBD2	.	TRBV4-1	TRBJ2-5	CASSSPGGEETQYF	TGCGCCAGCAGCTCACCGGGGGGTGAAGAGACCCAGTACTTC
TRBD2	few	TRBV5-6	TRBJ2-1	CASSLGRGGRGEQFF	TGTGCCAGCAGCTTGGGTCGGGGGGGCCGGGGTGAGCAGTTCTTC
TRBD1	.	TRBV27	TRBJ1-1	CASGQAGEAFF	TGTGCCAGCGGACAGGCGGGTGAAGCTTTCTTT
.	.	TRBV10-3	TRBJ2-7	CAISELGGSYEQYF	TGTGCCATCAGTGAATTGGGGGGTTCCTACGAGCAGTACTTC
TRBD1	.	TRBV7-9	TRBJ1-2	CASSRDDRGRGYTF	TGTGCCAGCAGCCGGGATGACAGGGGTAGAGGCTACACCTTC
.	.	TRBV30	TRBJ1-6	CAWSQVWTVNSPLHF	TGTGCCTGGAGTCAAGTGTGGACAGTTAATTCACCCCTCCACTTT
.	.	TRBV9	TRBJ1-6	CASSVNSSPLHF	TGTGCCAGCAGCGTAAACAGTTCACCCCTCCACTTT
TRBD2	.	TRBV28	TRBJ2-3	CASKGTSGGSDTQYF	TGTGCCAGCAAGGGGACTAGCGGAGGCTCAGATACGCAGTATTTT
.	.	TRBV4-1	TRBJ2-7	CASSGFGGTSYEQYF	TGCGCCAGCAGCGGGTTTGGGGGGACCTCCTACGAGCAGTACTTC
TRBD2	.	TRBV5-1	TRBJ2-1	CASSVTSGRRYNEQFF	TGCGCCAGCAGCGTAACTAGCGGGAGAAGGTACAATGAGCAGTTCTTC
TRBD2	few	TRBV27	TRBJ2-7	CASSLSGLAGGRGYEQYF	TGTGCCAGCAGTTTATCTGGGCTAGCGGGGGGGCGGGGTTACGAGCAGTACTTC
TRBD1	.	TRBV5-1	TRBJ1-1	CASSRQGPDGVLFF	TGCGCCAGCAGCAGACAGGGACCTGACGGAGTTCTTTTCTTT
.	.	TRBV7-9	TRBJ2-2	CASSPNSAGELFF	TGTGCCAGCAGCCCTAATAGTGCCGGGGAGCTGTTTTTT
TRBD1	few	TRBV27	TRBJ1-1	CASSTGDTEAFF	TGTGCCAGCAGTACAGGGGACACTGAAGCTTTCTTT
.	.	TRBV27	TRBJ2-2	CASSILGPGELFF	TGTGCCAGCAGTATACTAGGCCCCGGGGAGCTGTTTTTT
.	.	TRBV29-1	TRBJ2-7	CSVNRDYEQYF	TGCAGCGTGAACAGGGACTACGAGCAGTACTTC